Listed below are T cell receptor beta chains from one sample, sequenced in a study of Ad26.COV2.S vaccination and SARS-CoV-2 variants. Profiled with immunoSEQ multiplex PCR; TCRdb holds only in-frame clones, not every one. The profile covers about 97,000 clones, with 80% appearing a single time and 17% taken by the ten largest. The sample here was peripheral blood, taken after recovery from COVID-19. Every receptor here comes from a human donor who had recovered from COVID-19. The CDR3 runs from the conserved cysteine through the conserved F or W. A D gene is named only where the DNA matches it firmly. Only some rows state a clone size, as once, few, many or a class for expanded clones.

TRBJ1-4,TRBV28,.,.,CASSLVTLREKLFF,TGTGCCAGCAGCTTAGTGACCCTCCGGGAGAAACTGTTTTTT
TRBJ2-1,TRBV5-6,TRBD2,.,CASSWRTSGGNEQFF,TGTGCCAGCAGCTGGAGGACTAGCGGGGGCAATGAGCAGTTCTTC
TRBJ1-1,TRBV28,.,few,CASSPRAEAFF,TGTGCCAGCAGTCCCCGGGCTGAAGCTTTCTTT
TRBJ1-2,TRBV28,.,few,CASSIDFDYGYTF,TGTGCCAGCAGTATAGACTTTGACTATGGCTACACCTTC
TRBJ2-7,TRBV7-9,TRBD1,few,CASSTDPQGSEQYF,TGTGCCAGCAGCACCGACCCACAGGGGAGCGAGCAGTACTTC
TRBJ2-3,TRBV24-1,TRBD2,.,CATSDRLAGGGDTQYF,TGTGCCACCAGCGACAGACTAGCGGGGGGTGGTGATACGCAGTATTTT
TRBJ1-6,TRBV5-1,.,.,CASSPGGVGSPLHF,TGCGCCAGCAGCCCTGGAGGGGTCGGGTCACCCCTCCACTTT
TRBJ2-2,TRBV11-2,.,.,CASSPTAANTGELFF,TGTGCCAGCAGCCCAACAGCGGCGAACACCGGGGAGCTGTTTTTT
TRBJ1-2,TRBV4-1,.,.,CASSQDRGGSDYGYTF,TGCGCCAGCAGCCAAGATAGGGGGGGTTCAGACTATGGCTACACCTTC
TRBJ2-1,TRBV9,.,.,CASSVPPDNEQFF,TGTGCCAGCAGCGTCCCCCCAGACAATGAGCAGTTCTTC
TRBJ2-3,TRBV18,TRBD1,.,CASSSGDRELDTQYF,TGTGCCAGCTCGAGCGGGGACAGGGAGTTAGATACGCAGTATTTT
TRBJ1-1,TRBV5-5,.,.,CASSLDARSMDTEAFF,TGTGCCAGCAGCTTGGATGCCCGGAGTATGGACACTGAAGCTTTCTTT
TRBJ1-3,TRBV6-5,.,.,CASSRGQRGNTIYF,TGTGCCAGCAGTCGAGGACAGCGGGGAAACACCATATATTTT
TRBJ2-7,TRBV6-2/TRBV6-3,.,.,CASSSPRAISSYEQYF,TGTGCCAGCAGCTCCCCCAGAGCCATTAGCTCCTACGAGCAGTACTTC